This T cell receptor beta chain derives from a study of control samples from healthy donors and cancer patients. Sequenced by immunoSEQ multiplex PCR; TCRdb stores in-frame clones only, minus some. The listing contains 150,000 to 200,000 clones. V gave up 4 bases and J gave up 4 bases, with 11 bases separating them. CDR3 length equals 14 residues. In germline, CDR1 is MNHEY, CDR2 SVGAGI. Sequencing was done on a sample of blood. This sequence joins TRBV6-5 and TRBJ1-3; the D is unclear. The clonotype originates from a woman in her thirties in good health. Here the CDR3 reads CASSSGSRGNTIYF. CDR3 in DNA: TGTGCCAGCAGTTCCGGATCCCGCGGAAACACCATATATTTT.